The sequence of this T cell receptor beta chain was determined in a study of Ad26.COV2.S vaccination and SARS-CoV-2 variants. Study information: Of the COV1001 trial arms, the Ad26.COV2.S arm included the donor. Dosing was one shot or two shots 56 days apart.

Data came from immunoSEQ multiplex PCR; TCRdb stores just in-frame clones and leaves some out. The table shows about 680,000 clones, with 89% occurring only once. Sample treatment: some 20 received Ad26.COV2.S at low or high dose, single or two shots; roughly 5 received placebo; per-sample allocation not given. Sampling took place 63 days after the first vaccine or placebo injection. An Ad26 vector that expressed Wuhan-strain SARS-CoV-2 spike constituted the vaccine. This receptor was obtained from a person aged 18-60 years who received the Ad26.COV2.S COVID-19 vaccine or a placebo. The material sequenced was peripheral blood, taken in a trial of Ad26.COV2.S vaccine versus placebo.

In nucleotides, the CDR3 is TGCGCCAGCAGCCCCCAGATTTCAAACTATGGCTACACCTTC. It translates to CASSPQISNYGYTF. V is TRBV5-1 and J is TRBJ1-2; no reliable D call. The length of the CDR3 is 14 residues. Trimming took off 4 bases at V and 2 bases at J, with 12 bases between the two ends. Germline V CDR1 and CDR2: SGHRS, YFSETQ.